This T cell receptor (beta chain) originates from a study of cytomegalovirus exposure and HLA in healthy donors. Study-level information: Ancestry clustering placed around 81% of roughly 410 genotyped donors in the Caucasian-associated cluster.

PCR used 60 Vbeta primers and 13 Jbeta primers. Data came from immunoSEQ multiplex PCR; TCRdb stores just in-frame clones and leaves some out. There are around 150,000 clones in the sample, with less than 3.5% held by the top ten. General observations from the study: The authors later found HLA-associated TCR beta chains more clonally expanded than equally common others. What a later analysis showed was that several of the most significant clusters appeared linked to common viral pathogens. After further analysis at a later stage, roughly 16,000 TCR beta sequences were associated with HLA alleles at 0.05 false discovery rate.

As regards this clone: The antigen is unknown.

V lost 1 base to trimming and J lost 6 bases; unmatched junction nucleotides: 5. This CDR3 spans 15 amino acids. Germline V lookup: CDR1 LGHNA, CDR2 YSLEER. This sequence originates from a man aged 40-50 years in good health and CMV-seronegative. This sequence joins TRBV4-3 and TRBJ1-4; the match to TRBD1 covers 7 bases. Sequences were obtained from PBMCs. CDR3 nucleotides: TGCGCCAGCAGCCAAGGACAGGGTTCGGATGAAAAACTGTTTTTT. Its protein product is CASSQGQGSDEKLFF.